Each of the 21 T cell receptor beta chains below was sequenced from the same sample in a study of control samples from healthy donors and cancer patients. Libraries were prepared by immunoSEQ multiplex PCR; TCRdb keeps only in-frame clonotypes and omits some of them. The sample records around 230,000 clones, 85% to 95% being singletons. The sequenced sample was blood. The origin of the receptors is a man aged 45-65 years in good health.

V usage is TRBV6-2 or TRBV6-3 and J usage is TRBJ1-4; tentative D call: TRBD1 (5 bases). This CDR3 is built from 15 residues. CDR1 and CDR2 from the germline V gene are MNHEY and SVGEGT. The V end lost 4 bases, the J end lost 8 bases, and 17 bases lay between the germline ends. The CDR3 region has the DNA TGTGCCAGCAGTTTTCCGGGGCTTGGAGTGGAAAAACTGTTTTTT. This translates into CASSFPGLGVEKLFF.

V is TRBV18 and J is TRBJ2-5, with 8 bases matching TRBD2. The CDR3 runs to 15 residues. V trimming: 3 bases; J trimming: 2 bases; junction bases outside the gene matches: 5. Germline CDR1 reads KGHSH; CDR2 reads LQKENI. CDR3 amino acids: CASSPQRGTQETQYF. The CDR3 nucleotides read TGTGCCAGCTCACCCCAGCGGGGGACACAAGAGACCCAGTACTTC.

The J gene is TRBJ1-2, the V gene TRBV9; 7 positions agree with TRBD1. This CDR3 comprises 16 residues. The germline gives CDR1 SGDLS, CDR2 YYNGEE. V shed 0 bases, J shed 8 bases, and the junction held 13 bases outside the gene matches. In DNA, the CDR3 is TGTGCCAGCAGCGTAGCCCCAGGGGGGGATCCAGGGGGCTACACCTTC. It codes for CASSVAPGGDPGGYTF. Combining the CDR3 with reference TRBV9 and TRBJ1-2 gives the whole variable domain DSGVTQTPKHLITATGQRVTLRCSPRSGDLSVYWYQQSLDQGLQFLIQYYNGEERAKGNILERFSAQQFPDLHSELNLSSLELGDSALYFCASSVAPGGDPGGYTFGSGTRLTVV.

Remarks on this clone: The sample contains more than one DNA sequence encoding this CDR3. The V gene is TRBV30, the J gene TRBJ2-7; D remains ambiguous. The CDR3 runs 11 residues. V was pared by 4 bases and J by 0 bases, with 4 bases between. Germline CDR1 GTSNPN, CDR2 SVGIG (reference sequence). The CDR3 DNA is TGTGCCTGGAAGTCCTCCTACGAGCAGTACTTC. It yields the protein CAWKSSYEQYF.

V gene TRBV18 combines with J gene TRBJ1-4, with D hard to call. The CDR3 extends over 15 amino acids. Germline V gene sequence: CDR1 KGHSH, CDR2 LQKENI. V was clipped by 6 bases and J by 8 bases, with 19 bases between them. CDR3 loop: CASSRVGAGLEKLFF. In DNA, the CDR3 is TGTGCCAGCTCCCGAGTCGGCGCGGGCCTAGAAAAACTGTTTTTT.

This chain joins TRBV20-1 and TRBJ1-6; D is unresolved. Per germline, CDR1 DFQATT and CDR2 SNEGSKA (reference sequence). CDR3 length: 15 amino acids. V dropped 3 bases and J dropped 6 bases, with 15 bases sitting between them. The CDR3 DNA reads as TGCAGTGCTAGTAAGGAGGGATCCGGTAATTCACCCCTCCACTTT. Encoded protein: CSASKEGSGNSPLHF.

The rearrangement uses TRBV3-1 (or the pseudogene TRBV3-2) and TRBJ1-1; 8 bases are shared with TRBD1. Unmatched junction bases numbered 2, after V lost 1 base and J lost 1 base. This CDR3 contains 15 residues. Germline CDR1 and CDR2: LGHDT and YNNKEL (reference sequence). In nucleotides, the CDR3 is TGTGCCAGCAGCCAAGGGACAGGGCCGAACACTGAAGCTTTCTTT. Its protein is CASSQGTGPNTEAFF.

The chain recombines TRBV2 with TRBJ1-6, with D perhaps TRBD1 (5 bases). Germline V CDR1 and CDR2: SNHLY, FYNNEI. This CDR3 has 15 residues. V dropped 8 bases and J dropped 3 bases, with 14 bases sitting between them. Here the CDR3 DNA reads TGTGCCAGCGTCCTAGGGGCAAACTATAATTCACCCCTCCACTTT. It encodes CASVLGANYNSPLHF. The complete variable domain, with remaining parts taken from reference TRBV2 and TRBJ1-6, reads EPEVTQTPSHQVTQMGQEVILRCVPISNHLYFYWYRQILGQKVEFLVSFYNNEISEKSEIFDDQFSVERPDGSNFTLKIRSTKLEDSAMYFCASVLGANYNSPLHFGNGTRLTVT.

The chain has TRBV5-1 and TRBJ1-1; no clear D. V was shortened by 3 bases and J by 0 bases, with 12 bases between the two germline ends. CDR1 and CDR2 (germline): SGHRS, YFSETQ. The CDR3 has 15 residues. CDR3 DNA: TGCGCCAGCAGCTACAACTACAACATGAACACTGAAGCTTTCTTT. This encodes CASSYNYNMNTEAFF.

The rearrangement uses TRBV18 and TRBJ2-7; 7 bases agree with TRBD1. This CDR3 contains 15 residues. Germline loops: CDR1 KGHSH, CDR2 LQKENI. V lost 6 bases to trimming and J lost 1 base; unmatched junction nucleotides: 9. As DNA, the CDR3 is TGTGCCAGCTCTTTAGGGGGCAGTTTATCCTACGAGCAGTACTTC. Protein product: CASSLGGSLSYEQYF.

The chain links TRBV7-2 to TRBJ1-1; TRBD1 matches at 7 bases. In germline, CDR1 is SGHTA, CDR2 FQGNSA. CDR3 length: 18 amino acids. Trimming at V came to 1 base and at J to 6 bases, leaving 17 bases not matched to a gene. CDR3 sequence reads: CASSLDAFNLGTASEAFF. The CDR3 nucleotides are TGTGCCAGCAGCTTAGATGCATTCAATTTGGGGACAGCATCTGAAGCTTTCTTT.

The rearrangement joins TRBV7-9 to TRBJ2-5, with D tentatively TRBD1 (6 bases). V lost 5 bases, J lost 9 bases, and 19 bases lay in between. CDR1 is SEHNR and CDR2 is FQNEAQ in the germline V gene (reference sequence). The CDR3 covers 14 residues. CDR3 nucleotides: TGTGCCAGCAGCCCCCAGGGGACGGTTCGGGCCCAGTACTTC. Protein sequence: CASSPQGTVRAQYF.

V is TRBV7-9 and J is TRBJ2-2, with D unclear. Per the germline V gene, CDR1 is SEHNR and CDR2 is FQNEAQ (reference sequence). The CDR3 consists of 9 residues. Deletions cut 11 bases from V and 6 bases from J, with 4 bases between. This chain's CDR3 is CAGAGELFF. The CDR3 nucleotides read TGTGCCGGGGCCGGGGAGCTGTTTTTT.

The gene calls are TRBV30 and TRBJ2-7; D perhaps matches TRBD2 (6 bases). This CDR3 comprises 12 residues. Germline V gene data show CDR1 as GTSNPN and CDR2 as SVGIG (reference sequence). Trimming removed 4 bases at V and 6 bases at J, with 13 bases between. In DNA, the CDR3 is TGTGCCTGGATTCTCTCCGGGGGCGAGCAGTACTTC. Protein product: CAWILSGGEQYF.

This chain uses TRBV5-1 with TRBJ2-7; D may be TRBD1 or TRBD2 (5 bases each). The CDR3 loop spans 13 amino acids. V lost 4 bases to trimming and J lost 2 bases, with 10 bases between them. Germline CDR1 and CDR2: SGHRS and YFSETQ. The CDR3 DNA reads TGCGCCAGCAGCGCCGGGACGGCCTACGAGCAGTACTTC. The encoded protein is CASSAGTAYEQYF. Using reference TRBV5-1 and TRBJ2-7 for the parts outside the CDR3, the full variable domain is KAGVTQTPRYLIKTRGQQVTLSCSPISGHRSVSWYQQTPGQGLQFLFEYFSETQRNKGNFPGRFSGRQFSNSRSEMNVSTLELGDSALYLCASSAGTAYEQYFGPGTRLTVT.

The J gene is TRBJ2-3, the V gene TRBV7-6, with a weak D call TRBD2 (5 bases). V was cut by 4 bases and J by 7 bases, with 6 bases left in between. Germline CDR1 SGHVS, CDR2 FNYEAQ. The CDR3 is 11 amino acids. The CDR3 reads CASSSGNTQYF. The CDR3 bases are TGTGCCAGCAGCTCCGGGAATACGCAGTATTTT.

The chain has TRBV5-1 and TRBJ1-5; 8 bases line up with TRBD1. This CDR3 has 14 amino acids. Per germline, CDR1 SGHRS and CDR2 YFSETQ. With V trimmed by 4 bases and J by 5 bases, 5 bases remained unmatched. The CDR3 loop is CASSTGQGDQPQHF. DNA for the CDR3: TGCGCCAGCAGCACCGGACAGGGCGATCAGCCCCAGCATTTT.

The chain uses TRBV5-1 and TRBJ2-7, with TRBD1 identical over 7 bases. This CDR3 has 14 residues. CDR1 is SGHRS and CDR2 is YFSETQ in the germline V gene. Unmatched junction bases numbered 7, after V lost 0 bases and J lost 7 bases. CDR3 region: CASSLAETGDEQYV. The CDR3 DNA reads TGCGCCAGCAGCTTGGCGGAAACAGGGGATGAGCAGTACGTC.

This chain joins TRBV28 and TRBJ1-2, with D possibly TRBD1 on 5 matching bases. Trimming pared 2 bases from V and 7 bases from J, leaving 11 bases between. The CDR3 covers 13 residues. Germline CDR1 MDHEN, CDR2 SYDVKM. The CDR3 spells CASSLIGTGGYTF. The CDR3 DNA is TGTGCCAGCAGTTTAATCGGGACTGGTGGCTACACCTTC.

This chain connects TRBV10-3 to TRBJ1-1; D remains unclear. V lost 3 bases and J 2 bases, leaving 10 bases between the germline ends. The germline V gene encodes CDR1 ENHRY and CDR2 SYGVKD. This CDR3 has 14 amino acids. The CDR3 sequence is CAISEQQSNTEAFF. The CDR3 DNA sequence: TGTGCCATCAGTGAACAACAGTCTAACACTGAAGCTTTCTTT.

The chain links TRBV7-9 to TRBJ2-3; a weak D match, TRBD2 (7 bases). Germline V gene sequence: CDR1 SEHNR, CDR2 FQNEAQ (reference sequence). The ends were cut back, 8 bases at V and 6 bases at J, with 9 bases in the middle. The length of the CDR3 is 11 residues. For the CDR3, the DNA is TGTGCCAGCGGGGGGGGCGATACGCAGTATTTT. It codes for CASGGGDTQYF. Combining the CDR3 with reference TRBV7-9 and TRBJ2-3 gives the whole variable domain DTGVSQNPRHKITKRGQNVTFRCDPISEHNRLYWYRQTLGQGPEFLTYFQNEAQLEKSRLLSDRFSAERPKGSFSTLEIQRTEQGDSAMYLCASGGGDTQYFGPGTRLTVL.